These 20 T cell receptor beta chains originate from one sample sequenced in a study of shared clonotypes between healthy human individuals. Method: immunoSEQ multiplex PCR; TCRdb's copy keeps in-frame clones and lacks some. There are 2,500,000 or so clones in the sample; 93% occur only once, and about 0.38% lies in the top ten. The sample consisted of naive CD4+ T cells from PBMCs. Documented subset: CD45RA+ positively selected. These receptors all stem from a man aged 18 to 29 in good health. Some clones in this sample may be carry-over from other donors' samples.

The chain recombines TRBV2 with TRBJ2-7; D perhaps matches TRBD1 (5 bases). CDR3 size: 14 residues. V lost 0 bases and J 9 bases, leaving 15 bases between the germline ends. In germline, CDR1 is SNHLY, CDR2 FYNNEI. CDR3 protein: CASSEAPRVTGQYF. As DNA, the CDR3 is TGTGCCAGCAGTGAAGCGCCCAGGGTAACAGGGCAGTACTTC.

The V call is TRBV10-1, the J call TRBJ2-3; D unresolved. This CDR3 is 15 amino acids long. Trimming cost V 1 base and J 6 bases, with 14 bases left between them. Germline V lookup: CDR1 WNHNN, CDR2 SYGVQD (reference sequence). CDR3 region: CASSEWGSERDTQYF. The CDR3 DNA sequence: TGCGCCAGCAGTGAGTGGGGATCGGAGAGGGATACGCAGTATTTT.

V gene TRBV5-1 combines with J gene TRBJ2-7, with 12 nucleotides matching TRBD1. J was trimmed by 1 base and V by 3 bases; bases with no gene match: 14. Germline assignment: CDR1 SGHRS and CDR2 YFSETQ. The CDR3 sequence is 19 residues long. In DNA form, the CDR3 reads TGCGCCAGCAGCTCTATCCGGGACAGGGGGCCCACATTGTCCTACGAGCAGTACTTC. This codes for CASSSIRDRGPTLSYEQYF.

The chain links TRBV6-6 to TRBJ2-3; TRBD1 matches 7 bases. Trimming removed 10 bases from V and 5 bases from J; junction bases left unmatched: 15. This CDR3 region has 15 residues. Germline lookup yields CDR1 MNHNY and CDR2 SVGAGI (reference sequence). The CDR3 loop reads CATSSRDRKGDTQYF. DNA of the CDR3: TGTGCCACCTCGAGCCGGGACAGAAAAGGAGATACGCAGTATTTT.

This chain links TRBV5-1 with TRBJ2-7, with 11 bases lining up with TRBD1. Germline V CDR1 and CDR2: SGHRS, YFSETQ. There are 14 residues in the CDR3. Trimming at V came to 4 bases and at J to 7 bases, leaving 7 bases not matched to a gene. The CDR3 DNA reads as TGCGCCAGCAGCCCGCTAGGGACAGGGGGGGAGCAGTACTTC. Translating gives CASSPLGTGGEQYF.

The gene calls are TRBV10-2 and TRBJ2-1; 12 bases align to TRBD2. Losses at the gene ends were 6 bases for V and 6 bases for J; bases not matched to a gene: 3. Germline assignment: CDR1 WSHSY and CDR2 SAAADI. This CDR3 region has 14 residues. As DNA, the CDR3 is TGCGCCAGCAGGACTAGCGGGAGTACCAATGAGCAGTTCTTC. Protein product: CASRTSGSTNEQFF.

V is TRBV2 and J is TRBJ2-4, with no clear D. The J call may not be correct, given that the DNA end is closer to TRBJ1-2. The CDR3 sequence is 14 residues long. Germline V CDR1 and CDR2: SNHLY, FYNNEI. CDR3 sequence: CASSGLGPAYGYTF. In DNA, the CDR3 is TGTGCCAGCAGTGGGCTTGGGCCCGCCTATGGCTACACCTTC.

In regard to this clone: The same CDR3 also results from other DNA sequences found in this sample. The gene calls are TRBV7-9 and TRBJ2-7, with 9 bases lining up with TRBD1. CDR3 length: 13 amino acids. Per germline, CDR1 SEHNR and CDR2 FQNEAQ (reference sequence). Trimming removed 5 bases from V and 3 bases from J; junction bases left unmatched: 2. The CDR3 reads CASSRTGDYEQYF. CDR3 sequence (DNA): TGTGCCAGCAGCCGGACAGGGGACTACGAGCAGTACTTC. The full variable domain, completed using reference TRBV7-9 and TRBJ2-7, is DTGVSQNPRHKITKRGQNVTFRCDPISEHNRLYWYRQTLGQGPEFLTYFQNEAQLEKSRLLSDRFSAERPKGSFSTLEIQRTEQGDSAMYLCASSRTGDYEQYFGPGTRLTVT.

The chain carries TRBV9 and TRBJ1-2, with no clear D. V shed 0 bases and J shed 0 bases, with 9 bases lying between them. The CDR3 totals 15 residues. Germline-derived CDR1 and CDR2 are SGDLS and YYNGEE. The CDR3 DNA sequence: TGTGCCAGCAGCGTAGACCACAGCTCTAACTATGGCTACACCTTC. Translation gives CASSVDHSSNYGYTF.

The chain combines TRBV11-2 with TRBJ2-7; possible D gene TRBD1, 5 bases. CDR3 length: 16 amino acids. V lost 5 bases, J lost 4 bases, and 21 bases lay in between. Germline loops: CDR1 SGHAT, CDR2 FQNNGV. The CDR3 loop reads CASSTRAGSRSYEQYF. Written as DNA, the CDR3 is TGTGCCAGCAGCACCAGGGCCGGCAGCCGGTCTTACGAGCAGTACTTC.

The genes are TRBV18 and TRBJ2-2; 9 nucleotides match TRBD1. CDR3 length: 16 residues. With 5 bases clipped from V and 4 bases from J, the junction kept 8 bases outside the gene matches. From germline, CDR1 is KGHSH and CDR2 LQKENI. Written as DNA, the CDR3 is TGTGCCAGCTCATCTCTCGGGACAGGGTCCACCGGGGAGCTGTTTTTT. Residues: CASSSLGTGSTGELFF.

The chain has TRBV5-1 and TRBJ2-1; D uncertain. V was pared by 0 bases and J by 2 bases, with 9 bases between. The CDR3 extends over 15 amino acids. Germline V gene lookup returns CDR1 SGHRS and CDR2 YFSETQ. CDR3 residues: CASSLARPAYNEQFF. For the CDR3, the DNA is TGCGCCAGCAGCTTGGCCCGACCCGCCTACAATGAGCAGTTCTTC.

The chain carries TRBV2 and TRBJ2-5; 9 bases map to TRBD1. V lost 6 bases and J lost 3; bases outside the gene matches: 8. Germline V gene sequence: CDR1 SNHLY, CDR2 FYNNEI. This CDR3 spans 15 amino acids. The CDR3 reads CASRGWDRVEETQYF. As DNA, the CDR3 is TGTGCCAGCAGAGGGTGGGACAGGGTTGAAGAGACCCAGTACTTC.

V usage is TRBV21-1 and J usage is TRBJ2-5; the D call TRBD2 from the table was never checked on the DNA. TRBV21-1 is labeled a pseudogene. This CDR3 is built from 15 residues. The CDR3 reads CASSKGGALQETQYF. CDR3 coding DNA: TGTGCCAGCAGCAAAGGCGGGGCTCTTCAAGAGACCCAGTACTTC.

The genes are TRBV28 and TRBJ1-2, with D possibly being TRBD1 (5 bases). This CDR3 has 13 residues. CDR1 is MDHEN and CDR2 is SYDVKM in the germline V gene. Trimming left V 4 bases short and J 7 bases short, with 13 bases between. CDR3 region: CASSSTATVGYTF. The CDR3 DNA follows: TGTGCCAGCAGTTCGACCGCGACAGTTGGCTACACCTTC.

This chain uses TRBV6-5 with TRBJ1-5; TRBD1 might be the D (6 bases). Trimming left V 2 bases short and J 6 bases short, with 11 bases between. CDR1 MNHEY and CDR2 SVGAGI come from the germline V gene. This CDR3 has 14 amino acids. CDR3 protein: CASSYREGGQPQHF. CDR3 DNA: TGTGCCAGCAGTTACCGGGAGGGGGGTCAGCCCCAGCATTTT.

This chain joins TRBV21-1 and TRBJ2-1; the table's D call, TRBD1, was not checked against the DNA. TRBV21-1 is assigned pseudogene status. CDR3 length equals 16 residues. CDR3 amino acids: CASSKDIFPSYNEQFF. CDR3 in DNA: TGTGCCAGCAGCAAAGACATATTCCCCTCCTACAATGAGCAGTTCTTC.

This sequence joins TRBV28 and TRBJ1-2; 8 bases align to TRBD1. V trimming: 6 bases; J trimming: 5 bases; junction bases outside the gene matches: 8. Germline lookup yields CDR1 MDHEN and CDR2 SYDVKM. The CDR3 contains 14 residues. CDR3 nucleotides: TGTGCCAGCAGCGGACAGGGTCGGGGTTATGGCTACACCTTC. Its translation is CASSGQGRGYGYTF.

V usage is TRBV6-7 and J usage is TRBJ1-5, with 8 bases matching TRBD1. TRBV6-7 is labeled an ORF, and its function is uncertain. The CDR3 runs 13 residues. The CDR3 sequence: CGDRSLSNQPQHF. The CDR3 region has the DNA TGTGGGGACAGGAGTTTAAGCAATCAGCCCCAGCATTTT.

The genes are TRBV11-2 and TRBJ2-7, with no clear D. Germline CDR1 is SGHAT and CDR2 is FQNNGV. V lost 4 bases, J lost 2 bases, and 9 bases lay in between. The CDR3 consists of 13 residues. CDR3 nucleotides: TGTGCCAGCAGCTACACAAGGACCTACGAGCAGTACTTC. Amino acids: CASSYTRTYEQYF.